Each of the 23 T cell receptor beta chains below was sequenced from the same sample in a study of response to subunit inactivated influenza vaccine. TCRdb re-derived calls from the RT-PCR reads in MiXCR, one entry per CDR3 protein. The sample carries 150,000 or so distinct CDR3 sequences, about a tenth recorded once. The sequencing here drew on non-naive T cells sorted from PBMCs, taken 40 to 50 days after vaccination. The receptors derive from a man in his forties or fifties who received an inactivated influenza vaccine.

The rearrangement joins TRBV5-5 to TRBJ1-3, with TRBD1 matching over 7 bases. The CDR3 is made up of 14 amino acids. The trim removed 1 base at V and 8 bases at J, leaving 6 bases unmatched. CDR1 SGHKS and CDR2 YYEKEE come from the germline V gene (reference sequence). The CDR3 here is CASSLRGQRDTIYF. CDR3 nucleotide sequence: TGTGCCAGCAGCTTGCGGGGACAGCGGGACACCATATATTTT.

CDR3 loop: CASSLITSADTQYF. In DNA form, the CDR3 reads TGTGCCAGCAGTTTAATTACTAGCGCAGATACGCAGTATTTT. The chain recombines TRBV28 with TRBJ2-3, with 7 bases that match TRBD2. V shed 2 bases and J 4 bases; nucleotides not matched to a gene: 3. The CDR3 covers 14 residues. In germline, CDR1 is MDHEN, CDR2 SYDVKM.

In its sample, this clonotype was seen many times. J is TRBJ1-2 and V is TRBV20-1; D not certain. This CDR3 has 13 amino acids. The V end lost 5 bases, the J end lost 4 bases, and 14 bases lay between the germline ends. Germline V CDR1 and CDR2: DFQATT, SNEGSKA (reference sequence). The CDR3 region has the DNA TGCAGTGCTTACCCCACAGCCCCCTATGGCTACACCTTC. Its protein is CSAYPTAPYGYTF.

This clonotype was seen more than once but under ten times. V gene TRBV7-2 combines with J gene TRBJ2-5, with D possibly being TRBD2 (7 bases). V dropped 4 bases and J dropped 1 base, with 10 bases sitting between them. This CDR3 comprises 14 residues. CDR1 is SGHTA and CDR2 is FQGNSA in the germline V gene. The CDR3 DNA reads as TGTGCCAGCAGCTGGGGGGGCTTCCAAGAGACCCAGTACTTC. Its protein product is CASSWGGFQETQYF. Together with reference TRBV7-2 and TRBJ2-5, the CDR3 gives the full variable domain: GAGVSQSPSNKVTEKGKDVELRCDPISGHTALYWYRQSLGQGLEFLIYFQGNSAPDKSGLPSDRFSAERTGGSVSTLTIQRTQQEDSAVYLCASSWGGFQETQYFGPGTRLLVL.

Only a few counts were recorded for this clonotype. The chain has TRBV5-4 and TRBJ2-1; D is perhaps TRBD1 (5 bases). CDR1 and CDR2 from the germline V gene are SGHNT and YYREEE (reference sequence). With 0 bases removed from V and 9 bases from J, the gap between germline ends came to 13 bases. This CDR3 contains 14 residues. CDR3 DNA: TGTGCCAGCAGCTTGGCTCTAGTTGGGGCTGAGCAGTTCTTC. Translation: CASSLALVGAEQFF. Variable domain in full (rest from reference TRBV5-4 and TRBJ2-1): ETGVTQSPTHLIKTRGQQVTLRCSSQSGHNTVSWYQQALGQGPQFIFQYYREEENGRGNFPPRFSGLQFPNYSSELNVNALELDDSALYLCASSLALVGAEQFFGPGTRLTVL.

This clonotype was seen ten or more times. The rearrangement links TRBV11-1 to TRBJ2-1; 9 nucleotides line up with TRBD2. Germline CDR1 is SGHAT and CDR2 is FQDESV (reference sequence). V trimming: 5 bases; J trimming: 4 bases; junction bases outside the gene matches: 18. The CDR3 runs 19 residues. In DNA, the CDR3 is TGTGCCAGCAGCCCCCGGCCTCTTCGGACTAGCGTAGGGTACAATGAGCAGTTCTTC. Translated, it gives CASSPRPLRTSVGYNEQFF.

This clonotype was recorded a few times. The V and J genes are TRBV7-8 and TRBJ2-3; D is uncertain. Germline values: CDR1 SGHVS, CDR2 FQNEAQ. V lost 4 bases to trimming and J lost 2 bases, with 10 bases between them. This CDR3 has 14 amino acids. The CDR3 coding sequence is TGTGCCAGCAGCTCGCGTAAAAACACAGATACGCAGTATTTT. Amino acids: CASSSRKNTDTQYF.

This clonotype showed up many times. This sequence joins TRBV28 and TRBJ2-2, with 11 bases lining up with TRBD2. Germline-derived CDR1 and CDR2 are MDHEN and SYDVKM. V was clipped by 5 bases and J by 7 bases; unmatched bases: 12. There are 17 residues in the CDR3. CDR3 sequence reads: CASSDSDRGLAGGELFF. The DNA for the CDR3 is TGTGCCAGCAGTGATAGCGACCGCGGACTAGCGGGCGGGGAGCTGTTTTTT.

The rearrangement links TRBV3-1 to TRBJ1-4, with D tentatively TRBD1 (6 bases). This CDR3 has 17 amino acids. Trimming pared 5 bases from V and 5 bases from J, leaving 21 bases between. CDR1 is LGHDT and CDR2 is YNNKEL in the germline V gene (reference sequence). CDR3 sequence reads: CASSDLRQGGRNEKLFF. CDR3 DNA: TGTGCCAGCAGCGATTTACGGCAAGGGGGAAGGAATGAAAAACTGTTTTTT.

CDR3 protein: CATSRERGITYEQYF. DNA for the CDR3: TGTGCCACCAGCAGAGAAAGGGGGATAACCTACGAGCAGTACTTC. The V call is TRBV15, the J call TRBJ2-7, with D perhaps TRBD1 (6 bases). This CDR3 comprises 15 residues. The V gene lost 0 bases and the J gene lost 2 bases, with 11 bases spanning the gap. The germline CDR1 and CDR2 sequences are LNHNV and YYDKDF (reference sequence).

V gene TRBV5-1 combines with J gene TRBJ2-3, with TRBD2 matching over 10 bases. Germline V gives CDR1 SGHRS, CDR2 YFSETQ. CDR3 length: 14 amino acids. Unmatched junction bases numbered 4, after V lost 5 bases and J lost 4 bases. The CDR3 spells CASRPGLAADTQYF. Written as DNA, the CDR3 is TGCGCCAGCAGACCCGGACTAGCGGCAGATACGCAGTATTTT.

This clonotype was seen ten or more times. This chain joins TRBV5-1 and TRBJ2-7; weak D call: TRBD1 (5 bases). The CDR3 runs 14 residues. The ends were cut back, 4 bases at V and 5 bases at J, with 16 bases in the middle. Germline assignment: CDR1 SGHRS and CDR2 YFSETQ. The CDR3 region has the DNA TGCGCCAGCAGCCCAGGACAATTTGGGGACGAGCAGTACTTC. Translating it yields CASSPGQFGDEQYF.

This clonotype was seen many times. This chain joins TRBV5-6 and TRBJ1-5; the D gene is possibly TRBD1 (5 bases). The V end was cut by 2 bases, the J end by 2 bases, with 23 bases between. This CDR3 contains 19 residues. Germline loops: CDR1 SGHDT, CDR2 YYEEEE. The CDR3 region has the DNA TGTGCCAGCAGCTTATCATCCGCGTGGGGGATTGCGGGCAATCAGCCCCAGCATTTT. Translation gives CASSLSSAWGIAGNQPQHF. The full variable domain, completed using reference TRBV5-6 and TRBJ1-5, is DAGVTQSPTHLIKTRGQQVTLRCSPKSGHDTVSWYQQALGQGPQFIFQYYEEEERQRGNFPDRFSGHQFPNYSSELNVNALLLGDSALYLCASSLSSAWGIAGNQPQHFGDGTRLSIL.

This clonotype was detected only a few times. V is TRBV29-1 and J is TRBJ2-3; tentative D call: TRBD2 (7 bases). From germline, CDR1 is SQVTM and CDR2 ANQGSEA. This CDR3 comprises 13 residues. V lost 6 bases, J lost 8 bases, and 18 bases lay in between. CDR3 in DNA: TGCAGCGTCGGGGTGGGGGGGGCAGGTACGCAGTATTTT. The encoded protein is CSVGVGGAGTQYF.

CDR3 coding DNA: TGTGCCAGCAGAGGGGAAATGAACACTGAAGCTTTCTTT. Its translation: CASRGEMNTEAFF. The chain links TRBV6-6 to TRBJ1-1, with TRBD1 as a possible D gene (5 bases). V was pared by 6 bases and J by 0 bases, with 8 bases between. The CDR3 has 13 residues. CDR1 and CDR2 (germline): MNHNY, SVGAGI (reference sequence).

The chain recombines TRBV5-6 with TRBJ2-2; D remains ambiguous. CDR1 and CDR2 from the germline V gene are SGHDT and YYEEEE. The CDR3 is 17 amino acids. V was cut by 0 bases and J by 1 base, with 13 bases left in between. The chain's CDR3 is CASSLGVSQLNTGELFF. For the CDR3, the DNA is TGTGCCAGCAGCTTGGGTGTGTCGCAGCTGAACACCGGGGAGCTGTTTTTT.

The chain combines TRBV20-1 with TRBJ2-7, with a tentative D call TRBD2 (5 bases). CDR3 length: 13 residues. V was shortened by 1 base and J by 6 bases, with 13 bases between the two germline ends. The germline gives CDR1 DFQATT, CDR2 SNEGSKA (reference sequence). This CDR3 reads CSARVGEGGEQYF. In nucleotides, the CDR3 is TGCAGTGCTAGAGTGGGTGAAGGAGGCGAGCAGTACTTC.

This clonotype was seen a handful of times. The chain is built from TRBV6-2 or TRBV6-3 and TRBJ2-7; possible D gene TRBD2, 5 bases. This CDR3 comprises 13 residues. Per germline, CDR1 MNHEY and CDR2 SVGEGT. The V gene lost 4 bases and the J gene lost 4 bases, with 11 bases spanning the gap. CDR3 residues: CASSSPGEYEQYF. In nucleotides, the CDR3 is TGTGCCAGCAGTTCCCCCGGGGAATACGAGCAGTACTTC.

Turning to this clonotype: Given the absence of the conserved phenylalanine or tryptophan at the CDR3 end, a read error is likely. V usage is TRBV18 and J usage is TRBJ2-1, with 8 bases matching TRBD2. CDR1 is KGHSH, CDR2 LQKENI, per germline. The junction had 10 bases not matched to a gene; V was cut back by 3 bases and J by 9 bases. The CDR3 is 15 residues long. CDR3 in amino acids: CASSPGAGRASEQFI. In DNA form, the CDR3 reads TGTGCCAGCTCACCGGGTGCCGGGAGGGCTAGTGAGCAGTTCATC.

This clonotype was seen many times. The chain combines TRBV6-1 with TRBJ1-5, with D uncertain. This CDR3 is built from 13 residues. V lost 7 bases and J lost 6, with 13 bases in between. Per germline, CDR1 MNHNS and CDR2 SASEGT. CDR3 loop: CASTETLSQPQHF. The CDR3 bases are TGTGCCAGCACGGAGACTCTCTCTCAGCCCCAGCATTTT.

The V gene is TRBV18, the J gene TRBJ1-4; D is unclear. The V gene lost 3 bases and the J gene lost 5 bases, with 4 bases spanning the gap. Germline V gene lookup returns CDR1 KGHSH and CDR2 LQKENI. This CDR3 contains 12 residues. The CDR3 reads CASSPLNEKLFF. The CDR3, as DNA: TGTGCCAGCTCACCCCTGAATGAAAAACTGTTTTTT.

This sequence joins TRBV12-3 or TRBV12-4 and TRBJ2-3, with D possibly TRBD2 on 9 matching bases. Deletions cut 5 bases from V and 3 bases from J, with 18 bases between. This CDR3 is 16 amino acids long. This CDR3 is CASSTGGSGRTDTQYF. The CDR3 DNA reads TGTGCCAGCAGTACAGGGGGTAGCGGGAGAACAGATACGCAGTATTTT.

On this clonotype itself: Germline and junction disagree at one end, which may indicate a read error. The CDR3 loop is CASSPLAGASYDEQFF. CDR3 sequence (DNA): TGTGCCAGCTCACCACTAGCGGGGGCCTCCTACGATGAGCAGTTCTTC. This chain links TRBV18 with TRBJ2-1; 9 nucleotides line up with TRBD2. The CDR3 runs to 16 residues. CDR1 KGHSH and CDR2 LQKENI come from the germline V gene.